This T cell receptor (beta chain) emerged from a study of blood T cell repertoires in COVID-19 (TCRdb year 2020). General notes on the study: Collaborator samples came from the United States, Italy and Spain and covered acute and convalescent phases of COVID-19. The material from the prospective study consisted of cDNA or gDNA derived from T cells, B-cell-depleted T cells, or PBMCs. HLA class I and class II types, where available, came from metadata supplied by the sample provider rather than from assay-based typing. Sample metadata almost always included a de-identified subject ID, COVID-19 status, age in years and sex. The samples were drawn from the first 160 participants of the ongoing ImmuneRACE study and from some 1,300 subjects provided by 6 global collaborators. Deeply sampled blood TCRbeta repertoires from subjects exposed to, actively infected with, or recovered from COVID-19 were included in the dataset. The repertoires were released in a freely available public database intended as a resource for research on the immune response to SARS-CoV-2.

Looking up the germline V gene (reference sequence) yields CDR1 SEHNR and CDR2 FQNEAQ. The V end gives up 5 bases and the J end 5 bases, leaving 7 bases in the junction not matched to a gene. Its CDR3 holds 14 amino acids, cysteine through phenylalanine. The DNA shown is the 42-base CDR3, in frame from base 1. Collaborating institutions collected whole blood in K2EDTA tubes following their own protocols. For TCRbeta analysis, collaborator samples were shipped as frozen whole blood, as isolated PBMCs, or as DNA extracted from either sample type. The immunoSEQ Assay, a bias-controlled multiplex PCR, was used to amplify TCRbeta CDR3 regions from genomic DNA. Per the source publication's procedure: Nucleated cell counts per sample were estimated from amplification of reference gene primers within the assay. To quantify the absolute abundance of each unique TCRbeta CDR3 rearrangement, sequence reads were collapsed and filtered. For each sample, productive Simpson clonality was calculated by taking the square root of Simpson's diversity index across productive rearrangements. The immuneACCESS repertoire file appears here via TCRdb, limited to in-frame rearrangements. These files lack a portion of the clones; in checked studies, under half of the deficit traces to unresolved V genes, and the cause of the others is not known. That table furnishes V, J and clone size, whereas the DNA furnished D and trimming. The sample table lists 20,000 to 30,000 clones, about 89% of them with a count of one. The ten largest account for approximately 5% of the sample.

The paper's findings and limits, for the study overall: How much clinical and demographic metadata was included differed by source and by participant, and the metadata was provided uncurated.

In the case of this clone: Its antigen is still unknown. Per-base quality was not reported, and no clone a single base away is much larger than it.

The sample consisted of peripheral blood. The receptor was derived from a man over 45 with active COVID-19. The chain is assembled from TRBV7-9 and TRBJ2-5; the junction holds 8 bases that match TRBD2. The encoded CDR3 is CASSISGSGETQYF. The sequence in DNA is TGTGCCAGCAGCATAAGCGGGAGTGGGGAGACCCAGTACTTC.